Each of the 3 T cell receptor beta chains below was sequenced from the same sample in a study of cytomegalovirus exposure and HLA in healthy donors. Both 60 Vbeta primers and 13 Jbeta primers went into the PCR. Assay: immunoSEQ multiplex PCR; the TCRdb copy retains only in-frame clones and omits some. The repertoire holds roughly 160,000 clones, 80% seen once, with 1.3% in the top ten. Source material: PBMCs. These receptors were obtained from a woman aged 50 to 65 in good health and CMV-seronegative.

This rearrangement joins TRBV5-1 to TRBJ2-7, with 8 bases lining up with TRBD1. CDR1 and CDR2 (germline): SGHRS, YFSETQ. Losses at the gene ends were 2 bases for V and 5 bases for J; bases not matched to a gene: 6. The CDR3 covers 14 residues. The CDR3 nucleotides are TGCGCCAGCAGCTTACAGGACAGGGTGAACGAGCAGTACTTC. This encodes CASSLQDRVNEQYF.

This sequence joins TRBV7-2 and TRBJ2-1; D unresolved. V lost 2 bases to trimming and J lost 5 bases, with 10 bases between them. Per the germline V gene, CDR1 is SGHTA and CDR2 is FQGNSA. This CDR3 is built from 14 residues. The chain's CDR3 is CASSLLQVHNEQFF. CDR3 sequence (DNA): TGTGCCAGCAGCTTACTGCAGGTCCACAATGAGCAGTTCTTC.

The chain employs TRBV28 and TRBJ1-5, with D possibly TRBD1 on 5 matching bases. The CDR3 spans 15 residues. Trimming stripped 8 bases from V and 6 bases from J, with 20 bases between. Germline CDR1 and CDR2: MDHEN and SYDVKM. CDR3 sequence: CASHPAEGGGQPQHF. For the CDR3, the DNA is TGTGCCAGCCACCCAGCAGAGGGCGGGGGTCAGCCCCAGCATTTT.